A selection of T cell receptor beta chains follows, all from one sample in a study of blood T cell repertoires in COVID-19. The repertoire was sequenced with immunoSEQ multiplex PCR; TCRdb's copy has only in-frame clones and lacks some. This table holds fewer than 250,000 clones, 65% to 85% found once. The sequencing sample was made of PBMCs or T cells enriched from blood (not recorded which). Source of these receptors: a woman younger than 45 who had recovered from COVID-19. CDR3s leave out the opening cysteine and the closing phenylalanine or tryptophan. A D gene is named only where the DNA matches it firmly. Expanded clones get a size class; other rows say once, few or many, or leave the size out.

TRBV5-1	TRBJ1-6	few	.	ASSLTVADNSPLH
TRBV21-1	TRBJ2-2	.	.	ASSVTGTADTGELF
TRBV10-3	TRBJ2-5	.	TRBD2	AISEGTSGSQETQY
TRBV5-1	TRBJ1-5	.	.	ASSSWGGQPQH
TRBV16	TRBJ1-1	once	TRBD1	ASSPTSGTGDTEAF
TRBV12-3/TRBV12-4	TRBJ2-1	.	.	ASSSTRNEQF
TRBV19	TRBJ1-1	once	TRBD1	ASSPLLGTGNTEAF
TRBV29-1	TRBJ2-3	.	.	SVEKRRGDTQY
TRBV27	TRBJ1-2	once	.	ASSLLFGANYGYT
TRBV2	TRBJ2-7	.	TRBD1	ASSEGRRGRIYEQY
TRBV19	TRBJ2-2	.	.	ASSPRQEVGTGELF
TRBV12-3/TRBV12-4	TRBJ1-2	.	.	ASSSGVYGYT
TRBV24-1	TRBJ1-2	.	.	ATSDLWGTGYT
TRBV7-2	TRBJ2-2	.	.	ASSLVGSRGGRTGELF
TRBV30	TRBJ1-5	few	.	AWSGEAGASNQPQH
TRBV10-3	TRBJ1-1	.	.	AISGEGSEAF
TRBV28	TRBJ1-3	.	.	ASSSGHVSGNTIY
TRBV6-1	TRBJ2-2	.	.	ASSEVAGTGELF
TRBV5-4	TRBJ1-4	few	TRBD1	ASSPGGRTGNEKLF
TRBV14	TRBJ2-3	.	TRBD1	ASSLTPGRDRGHSSTDTQY
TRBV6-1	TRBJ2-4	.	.	ASREVPSLAKNIQY
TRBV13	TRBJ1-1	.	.	ASSLLRGRNTEAF
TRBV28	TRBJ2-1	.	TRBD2	ASSFGTSGNEQF
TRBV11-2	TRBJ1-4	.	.	ASSPTRGGAGEKLF
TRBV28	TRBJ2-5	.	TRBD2	ASSVLAGGMGTQY
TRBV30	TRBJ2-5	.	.	AWSFGQETQY
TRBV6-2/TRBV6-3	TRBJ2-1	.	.	ASSTTWGDEQF
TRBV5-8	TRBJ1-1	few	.	ASSGGVLNTEAF
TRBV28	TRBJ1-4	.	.	ASSLSLGTNEKLF
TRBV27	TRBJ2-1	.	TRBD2	ASSLSGRSGEEQF
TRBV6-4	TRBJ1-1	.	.	ASMGGGGTEAF
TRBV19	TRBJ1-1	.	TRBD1	ASSFFGQGAGTEAF
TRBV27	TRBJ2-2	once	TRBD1	ASRSLRTGLNTGELF
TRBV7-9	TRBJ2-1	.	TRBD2	ASSLGGSGGSKNEQF
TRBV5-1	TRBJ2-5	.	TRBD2	ASSLTSGGRWETQY